The 21 T cell receptor beta chains below all came from one sample that was sequenced in a study of T cell clones after liver transplantation. Clones were sequenced by immunoSEQ multiplex PCR, and TCRdb holds only the in-frame ones, with some missing. The sample contains around 75,000 clones, approximately 81% of which appear only once. The source material was CD4+ T cells from blood, sampled 48 to 50 months after liver transplant. These receptors all come from a human patient who received a liver transplant. Some of the T cells might come from the graft donor.

This clone was observed a few times. This sequence joins TRBV11-1 and TRBJ2-4, with a tentative D call TRBD2 (5 bases). Germline V gene sequence: CDR1 SGHAT, CDR2 FQDESV (reference sequence). CDR3 length equals 17 residues. Trimming cost V 5 bases and J 0 bases, with 17 bases left between them. The CDR3: CASSPVDTGSAKNIQYF. The DNA for the CDR3 is TGTGCCAGCAGCCCGGTCGATACGGGATCAGCCAAAAACATTCAGTACTTC.

For the CDR3, the DNA is TGTGCCAGCAGGAATAGCGGGGGGCGGGAGACCCAGTACTTC. Protein: CASRNSGGRETQYF. This chain links TRBV7-2 with TRBJ2-5; TRBD2 matches 10 bases. The length of the CDR3 is 14 residues. Trimming took 6 bases from V and 5 from J; bases not matched to a gene: 6. Germline lookup yields CDR1 SGHTA and CDR2 FQGNSA.

The V call is TRBV6-5, the J call TRBJ2-7, with unresolved D. The CDR3 has 13 residues. Trimming shortened V by 2 bases and J by 1 base, and 6 bases separated the two germline ends. Germline CDR1 MNHEY, CDR2 SVGAGI. CDR3 region: CASSYKMSYEQYF. CDR3 sequence (DNA): TGTGCCAGCAGTTACAAGATGTCCTACGAGCAGTACTTC.

This chain links TRBV19 with TRBJ1-3, with D possibly being TRBD1 (6 bases). Germline V gene sequence: CDR1 LNHDA, CDR2 SQIVND (reference sequence). V lost 3 bases, J lost 4 bases, and 13 bases lay in between. CDR3 length equals 15 residues. CDR3: CASSIMGASGNTIYF. For the CDR3, the DNA is TGTGCCAGTAGTATTATGGGGGCGAGCGGAAACACCATATATTTT.

The gene calls are TRBV5-1 and TRBJ1-5; D remains unclear. Trimming shortened V by 4 bases and J by 0 bases, and 5 bases separated the two germline ends. The CDR3 is 13 amino acids. Germline lookup yields CDR1 SGHRS and CDR2 YFSETQ. This CDR3 is CASSPDSNQPQHF. DNA of the CDR3: TGCGCCAGCAGCCCTGATAGCAATCAGCCCCAGCATTTT.

The J gene is TRBJ2-1, the V gene TRBV5-4, with 9 bases matching TRBD1. Per germline, CDR1 SGHNT and CDR2 YYREEE (reference sequence). The CDR3 contains 15 residues. V lost 4 bases, J lost 9 bases, and 11 bases stayed unmatched. CDR3 nucleotide sequence: TGTGCCAGCAGCCCCAGTGGGACAGGGAGAACTGAGCAGTTCTTC. Translated, it gives CASSPSGTGRTEQFF.

This clone was recorded once. The chain uses TRBV20-1 and TRBJ2-7; D is undetermined. V dropped 2 bases and J dropped 6 bases, with 8 bases sitting between them. There are 11 residues in the CDR3. The germline V gene has CDR1 DFQATT and CDR2 SNEGSKA (reference sequence). The CDR3, as DNA: TGCAGTGCTAGATTCAGTCTCGAGCAGTACTTC. Amino acids: CSARFSLEQYF.

In its sample, this clone was seen a few times. J is TRBJ1-6 and V is TRBV2, with TRBD1 as a possible D gene (6 bases). This CDR3 has 14 residues. CDR1 and CDR2 (germline): SNHLY, FYNNEI. V lost 6 bases, J lost 10 bases, and 16 bases lay in between. The CDR3 nucleotides read TGTGCCAGCAGCTGGGACACGGGCACGTCACCCCTCCACTTT. Residues: CASSWDTGTSPLHF. Combining the CDR3 with reference TRBV2 and TRBJ1-6 gives the whole variable domain EPEVTQTPSHQVTQMGQEVILRCVPISNHLYFYWYRQILGQKVEFLVSFYNNEISEKSEIFDDQFSVERPDGSNFTLKIRSTKLEDSAMYFCASSWDTGTSPLHFGNGTRLTVT.

V is TRBV28 and J is TRBJ2-5; D call uncertain. Trimming removed 5 bases from V and 5 bases from J, with 3 bases in between. Germline V gene sequence: CDR1 MDHEN, CDR2 SYDVKM. The CDR3 is made up of 10 amino acids. The CDR3 protein is CASSTETQYF. CDR3 bases: TGTGCCAGCAGTACCGAGACCCAGTACTTC.

The chain employs TRBV7-9 and TRBJ2-7; D not resolved. V shed 2 bases and J shed 3 bases, with 11 bases lying between them. Germline CDR1 SEHNR, CDR2 FQNEAQ (reference sequence). This CDR3 is 14 amino acids long. CDR3 protein: CASSLKKGRYEQYF. The CDR3 DNA reads as TGTGCCAGCAGCTTAAAAAAGGGTCGCTACGAGCAGTACTTC.

V is TRBV14 and J is TRBJ2-1; the D is unclear. The CDR3 has 12 residues. V lost 3 bases and J 13 bases, leaving 13 bases between the germline ends. Germline CDR1 is SGHDN and CDR2 is FVKESK. In DNA, the CDR3 is TGTGCCAGCAGCCAGGGTAGTGTAAGTCAGTTCTTC. Translated, it gives CASSQGSVSQFF.

J is TRBJ2-1 and V is TRBV20-1; D is undetermined. CDR1 is DFQATT, CDR2 SNEGSKA, per germline (reference sequence). CDR3 length: 11 amino acids. CDR3 loop: CTPELYNEQFF. DNA of the CDR3: TGCACCCCTGAGTTGTACAATGAGCAGTTCTTC.

V is TRBV7-2 and J is TRBJ1-5; no reliable D call. Germline CDR1 SGHTA, CDR2 FQGNSA. The CDR3 is 14 amino acids. V was trimmed by 3 bases and J by 0 bases, leaving 6 bases between them. CDR3 residues: CASSFTDSNQPQHF. CDR3 nucleotides: TGTGCCAGCAGCTTTACAGATAGCAATCAGCCCCAGCATTTT.

The chain is built from TRBV7-9 and TRBJ1-1; 8 bases map to TRBD1. The V gene's germline CDR1 is SEHNR and CDR2 FQNEAQ (reference sequence). Losses at the gene ends were 5 bases for V and 5 bases for J; bases not matched to a gene: 7. This CDR3 region has 14 residues. The CDR3 DNA sequence: TGTGCCAGCAGCACTACAGGGGGGAGTACTGAAGCTTTCTTT. It codes for CASSTTGGSTEAFF.

This clone appeared a few times. The chain joins TRBV7-9 to TRBJ1-2; D uncertain. Germline V gives CDR1 SEHNR, CDR2 FQNEAQ (reference sequence). CDR3 length: 12 residues. V gave up 3 bases and J gave up 8 bases, with 10 bases separating them. The CDR3 DNA follows: TGTGCCAGCAGCTTTCCCCCTGGCGGCTACACCTTC. Amino acids: CASSFPPGGYTF.

The genes are TRBV5-4 and TRBJ1-2; TRBD1 is a possible D gene (6 bases). CDR1 and CDR2 from the germline V gene are SGHNT and YYREEE (reference sequence). Trimming took off 2 bases at V and 4 bases at J, with 15 bases between the two ends. The CDR3 spans 15 residues. CDR3 amino acids: CASSLPRGWGYGYTF. In nucleotides, the CDR3 is TGTGCCAGCAGCTTACCCAGGGGTTGGGGCTATGGCTACACCTTC.

The J gene is TRBJ1-1, the V gene TRBV4-3, with D tentatively TRBD1 (5 bases). Germline V gene sequence: CDR1 LGHNA, CDR2 YSLEER. With 0 bases removed from V and 4 bases from J, the gap between germline ends came to 12 bases. This CDR3 is built from 15 residues. The CDR3 here is CASSQDFDSGTEAFF. The CDR3 nucleotides read TGCGCCAGCAGCCAAGATTTCGACAGTGGCACTGAAGCTTTCTTT.

In DNA, the CDR3 is TGTGCCAGCAGCTTGGACGGAAATGGCTACACCTTC. Its protein is CASSLDGNGYTF. This chain links TRBV11-2 with TRBJ1-2; D ambiguous. This CDR3 comprises 12 residues. Germline lookup yields CDR1 SGHAT and CDR2 FQNNGV. Trimming pared 3 bases from V and 6 bases from J, leaving 8 bases between.

The V and J genes are TRBV29-1 and TRBJ2-5; TRBD2 matches at 7 bases. The junction had 10 bases not matched to a gene; V was cut back by 4 bases and J by 5 bases. The CDR3 is 14 amino acids. Per the germline V gene, CDR1 is SQVTM and CDR2 is ANQGSEA. In DNA, the CDR3 is TGCAGCGTTGGGCTGGGCGGGAGAACGGAGACCCAGTACTTC. This gives the protein CSVGLGGRTETQYF.

The chain couples TRBV5-6 to TRBJ1-2; 7 bases line up with TRBD1. Germline values: CDR1 SGHDT, CDR2 YYEEEE. V lost 4 bases to trimming and J lost 1 base; unmatched junction nucleotides: 4. The CDR3 runs 14 residues. CDR3 region: CASSGNRGNYGYTF. The CDR3 nucleotides read TGTGCCAGCAGCGGAAACAGGGGTAACTATGGCTACACCTTC.

The chain joins TRBV5-1 to TRBJ2-1; 14 bases are a match to TRBD2. This CDR3 is 17 amino acids long. V trimming: 4 bases; J trimming: 0 bases; junction bases outside the gene matches: 3. Per germline, CDR1 SGHRS and CDR2 YFSETQ. The CDR3 nucleotides read TGCGCCAGCAGCCCGGGGACTAGCGGGAGCTCCTACAATGAGCAGTTCTTC. Encoded protein: CASSPGTSGSSYNEQFF. The full variable domain, completed using reference TRBV5-1 and TRBJ2-1, is KAGVTQTPRYLIKTRGQQVTLSCSPISGHRSVSWYQQTPGQGLQFLFEYFSETQRNKGNFPGRFSGRQFSNSRSEMNVSTLELGDSALYLCASSPGTSGSSYNEQFFGPGTRLTVL.